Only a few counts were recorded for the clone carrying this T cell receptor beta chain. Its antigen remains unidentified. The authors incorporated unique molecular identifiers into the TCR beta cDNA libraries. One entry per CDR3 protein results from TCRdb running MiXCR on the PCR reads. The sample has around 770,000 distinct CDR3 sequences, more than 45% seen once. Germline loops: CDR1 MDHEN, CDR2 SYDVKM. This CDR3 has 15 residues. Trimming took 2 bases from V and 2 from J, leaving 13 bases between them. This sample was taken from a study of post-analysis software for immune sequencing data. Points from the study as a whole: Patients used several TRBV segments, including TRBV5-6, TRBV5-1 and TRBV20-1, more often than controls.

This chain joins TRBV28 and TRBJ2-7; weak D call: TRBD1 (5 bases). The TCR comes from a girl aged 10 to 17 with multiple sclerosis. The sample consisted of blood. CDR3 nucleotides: TGTGCCAGCAGTTTAAGTCGGACACCAACCTACGAGCAGTACTTC. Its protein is CASSLSRTPTYEQYF.